These T cell receptor beta chains were read from a single sample in a study of chemoradiotherapy in HPV16-positive cancers. The table came from immunoSEQ multiplex PCR; TCRdb's copy has only in-frame clones and leaves some out. The data contain around 6,000 clones, around 89% of them singletons. Sequenced material: tumor tissue, taken from a patient who underwent chemoradiotherapy. Receptor source: a human donor with HPV-associated anogenital cancer. CDR3s include the opening cysteine and the closing phenylalanine or tryptophan. D genes are given only for firm matches. Expanded clones get a size class; other rows say once, few or many, or leave the size out.

clone_size	d_call	v_call	j_call	cdr3_aa	cdr3_nt
-	-	TRBV9	TRBJ1-3	CASSQGPGGNTIYF	TGTGCCAGCAGTCAGGGCCCAGGGGGAAACACCATATATTTT
-	TRBD1	TRBV5-1	TRBJ1-1	CASSLGMRQGAEAFF	TGCGCCAGCAGCTTGGGAATGAGGCAGGGGGCTGAAGCTTTCTTT
-	-	TRBV11-3	TRBJ2-1	CASSLEFADSSYNEQFF	TGTGCCAGCAGCTTAGAGTTTGCTGACTCCTCCTACAATGAGCAGTTCTTC
-	-	TRBV5-1	TRBJ1-3	CASSFDGSSGNTIYF	TGCGCCAGCAGCTTCGACGGGTCCTCTGGAAACACCATATATTTT
once	TRBD1	TRBV6-6	TRBJ2-1	CASRTRDRDNEQFF	TGTGCCAGCAGAACTAGAGACAGGGACAATGAGCAGTTCTTC
-	-	TRBV5-5	TRBJ2-2	CASSLGWTGELFF	TGTGCCAGCAGCTTAGGGTGGACCGGGGAGCTGTTTTTT
-	-	TRBV5-6	TRBJ1-1	CASSLNPTEAFF	TGTGCCAGCAGCTTGAACCCCACTGAAGCTTTCTTT
few	-	TRBV6-6	TRBJ2-4	CASSYSYGNIQYF	TGTGCCAGCAGTTACTCGTACGGGAACATTCAGTACTTC
-	-	TRBV2	TRBJ2-3	CASSKAFRTDTQYF	TGTGCCAGCAGTAAGGCCTTTCGCACAGATACGCAGTATTTT
-	-	TRBV5-1	TRBJ2-7	CASSFLTGYEQYF	TGCGCCAGCAGCTTTCTGACGGGGTACGAGCAGTACTTC
-	TRBD2	TRBV6-5	TRBJ2-1	CASSYSLADYNEQFF	TGTGCCAGCAGTTACTCACTAGCGGACTACAATGAGCAGTTCTTC
-	TRBD2	TRBV5-1	TRBJ2-1	CASSLSVAGVGEQFF	TGCGCCAGCAGCTTGTCGGTAGCGGGAGTAGGAGAGCAGTTCTTC
-	-	TRBV6-1	TRBJ1-1	CASSENYRVEAFF	TGTGCCAGCAGTGAAAATTACAGGGTTGAAGCTTTCTTT
-	-	TRBV6-1	TRBJ1-1	CASSEAAGWEAFF	TGTGCCAGCAGTGAAGCGGCAGGGTGGGAAGCTTTCTTT
-	-	TRBV11-3	TRBJ2-1	CATGPQAPYNEQFF	TGTGCCACTGGGCCCCAAGCCCCCTACAATGAGCAGTTCTTC